This T cell receptor (beta chain) was identified in a study of beta chain features in type 1 diabetes. CD45RO/CCR7/CD25/CD127/CD95/CD27 separated CD4+ naive, central memory, regulatory and stem cell-like memory cells by sorting. Study-wide findings and caveats: Moderate yet significant TCRB CDR3 shortening was seen in Type 1 diabetes patients in all four CD4+ subsets.

As every portion of the isolated RNA was reverse transcribed, the sequencing read expressed TCRB transcripts. Only in-frame clones appear in the TCRdb table, and some are missing; sequencing was by immunoSEQ multiplex PCR. The sample contains 300,000 to 350,000 clones, roughly 8% of which appear only once. CDR1 and CDR2 from the germline V gene are SGHTA and FQGNSA. This CDR3 is 14 amino acids long. V lost 3 bases, J lost 4 bases, and 3 bases stayed unmatched. There are a few counts of this clone. The antigen remains unidentified. The sample was central memory CD4+ T cells from blood. The receptor's source is a woman under 30 in good health. The rearrangement links TRBV7-2 to TRBJ2-7; TRBD1 matches at 10 bases. The CDR3 protein is CASSFGQGGYEQYF. The CDR3 nucleotides read TGTGCCAGCAGCTTCGGACAGGGGGGTTACGAGCAGTACTTC. Based on the CDR3 plus reference TRBV7-2 and TRBJ2-7, the full variable domain is GAGVSQSPSNKVTEKGKDVELRCDPISGHTALYWYRQSLGQGLEFLIYFQGNSAPDKSGLPSDRFSAERTGGSVSTLTIQRTQQEDSAVYLCASSFGQGGYEQYFGPGTRLTVT.